These 17 T cell receptor beta chains were sequenced from one sample in a study of CD8+ T cells in alopecia areata. RNA was isolated and reverse transcribed to cDNA, the sequencing template. This table comes from immunoSEQ multiplex PCR, and its TCRdb copy is limited to in-frame clones, with some not included. The sample has 150,000 to 200,000 clones; 40% to 65% are singletons. This sample's treatment: oral pan-JAK inhibitor, 5-10 mg twice daily. This specimen consisted of CD8+ T cells sorted from blood, obtained at week 24, from a patient treated with tofacitinib. The receptors stem from a human donor with alopecia areata.

The V and J genes are TRBV6-5 and TRBJ2-4; 9 bases are shared with TRBD1. V shed 5 bases and J 3 bases; nucleotides not matched to a gene: 2. From germline, CDR1 is MNHEY and CDR2 SVGAGI. The CDR3 runs to 14 residues. The CDR3 bases are TGTGCCAGCAGTGGGGACAGGGACAAAAACATTCAGTACTTC. Its translation is CASSGDRDKNIQYF.

This clone was found a few times. The rearrangement uses TRBV30 and TRBJ2-1, with 12 bases lining up with TRBD2. V lost 8 bases to trimming and J lost 2 bases; unmatched junction nucleotides: 7. Germline V gene sequence: CDR1 GTSNPN, CDR2 SVGIG (reference sequence). The CDR3 extends over 15 amino acids. The CDR3 DNA reads as TGTGCCCGTCGGACTAGCGGGGCTACCTACAATGAGCAGTTCTTC. Translating gives CARRTSGATYNEQFF. Combining the CDR3 with reference TRBV30 and TRBJ2-1 gives the whole variable domain SQTIHQWPATLVQPVGSPLSLECTVEGTSNPNLYWYRQAAGRGLQLLFYSVGIGQISSEVPQNLSASRPQDRQFILSSKKLLLSDSGFYLCARRTSGATYNEQFFGPGTRLTVL.

The genes are TRBV4-3 and TRBJ2-3; D is possibly TRBD1 (7 bases). CDR3 length: 16 residues. V was trimmed by 1 base and J by 4 bases, leaving 15 bases between them. CDR1 LGHNA and CDR2 YSLEER come from the germline V gene. Here the CDR3 reads CASSQVPGGGADTQYF. As DNA, the CDR3 is TGCGCCAGCAGCCAAGTTCCAGGGGGAGGTGCAGATACGCAGTATTTT.

This rearrangement joins TRBV30 to TRBJ2-2; D not resolved. The CDR3 length is 12 residues. V was clipped by 2 bases and J by 5 bases, with 6 bases between them. The germline gives CDR1 GTSNPN, CDR2 SVGIG (reference sequence). CDR3 nucleotides: TGTGCCTGGAGTTGGACGACCGGGGAGCTGTTTTTT. Its translation: CAWSWTTGELFF.

This clone occurred a few times. The genes are TRBV19 and TRBJ2-2; D is ambiguous. Trimming removed 1 base at V and 9 bases at J, with 3 bases between. The CDR3 contains 11 residues. Germline lookup yields CDR1 LNHDA and CDR2 SQIVND (reference sequence). The CDR3 nucleotides read TGTGCCAGTAGTATAGGCAGGGAGCTGTTTTTT. This sequence encodes CASSIGRELFF. Combining the CDR3 with reference TRBV19 and TRBJ2-2 gives the whole variable domain DGGITQSPKYLFRKEGQNVTLSCEQNLNHDAMYWYRQDPGQGLRLIYYSQIVNDFQKGDIAEGYSVSREKKESFPLTVTSAQKNPTAFYLCASSIGRELFFGEGSRLTVL.

The chain links TRBV7-2 to TRBJ1-5, with a weak D call TRBD1 (5 bases). There are 14 residues in the CDR3. CDR1 is SGHTA and CDR2 is FQGNSA in the germline V gene. Trimming removed 3 bases from V and 4 bases from J, with 10 bases in between. CDR3 protein: CASSFGTANQPQHF. The CDR3 DNA reads as TGTGCCAGCAGCTTCGGGACGGCTAATCAGCCCCAGCATTTT.

This clone was counted once. J is TRBJ2-5 and V is TRBV10-1, with D perhaps TRBD2 (5 bases). CDR3 length: 14 residues. The V gene's germline CDR1 is WNHNN and CDR2 SYGVQD (reference sequence). V lost 0 bases, J lost 7 bases, and 12 bases lay in between. CDR3 protein: CASSESRAGGTQYF. In nucleotides, the CDR3 is TGCGCCAGCAGTGAGTCAAGGGCCGGAGGGACCCAGTACTTC.

The rearrangement links TRBV29-1 to TRBJ1-4, with D perhaps TRBD1 (6 bases). Germline assignment: CDR1 SQVTM and CDR2 ANQGSEA. Trimming removed 4 bases at V and 5 bases at J, with 8 bases between. The CDR3 consists of 12 residues. DNA of the CDR3: TGCAGCGTTGTGACAGGCAATGAAAAACTGTTTTTT. It specifies CSVVTGNEKLFF.

The genes are TRBV30 and TRBJ2-1; D remains unclear. The germline V and J ends were trimmed by 1 base and 4 bases, with 8 bases remaining between them. CDR1 and CDR2 from the germline V gene are GTSNPN and SVGIG (reference sequence). The CDR3 covers 13 residues. The CDR3 is CAWSGQTYNEQFF. Here the CDR3 DNA reads TGTGCCTGGAGTGGCCAGACTTACAATGAGCAGTTCTTC.

The chain links TRBV13 to TRBJ2-2; 7 bases match TRBD1. Germline CDR1 is PRHDT and CDR2 is FYEKMQ (reference sequence). This CDR3 region has 14 residues. Trimming at V came to 6 bases and at J to 5 bases, leaving 6 bases not matched to a gene. CDR3 in DNA: TGTGCCAGCAGACCATTACAGGGGACCGGGGAGCTGTTTTTT. It is translated as CASRPLQGTGELFF.

The chain is built from TRBV7-2 and TRBJ1-2, with D uncertain. The CDR3 has 13 amino acids. Germline V gene data show CDR1 as SGHTA and CDR2 as FQGNSA. Trimming stripped 4 bases from V and 7 bases from J, with 13 bases between. The CDR3: CASSSSRGLGYTF. The CDR3 nucleotides are TGTGCCAGCAGCTCTTCCCGGGGTCTTGGCTACACCTTC.

The chain carries TRBV30 and TRBJ1-1; D gene ambiguous. From germline, CDR1 is GTSNPN and CDR2 SVGIG (reference sequence). V gave up 0 bases and J gave up 8 bases, with 10 bases separating them. The CDR3 extends over 12 amino acids. CDR3 DNA: TGTGCCTGGAGTGTGAGTGGCTGGGAAGCTTTCTTT. It is translated as CAWSVSGWEAFF.

The chain combines TRBV2 with TRBJ2-5, with no clear D. This CDR3 comprises 12 residues. CDR1 is SNHLY and CDR2 is FYNNEI in the germline V gene. The ends were cut back, 6 bases at V and 5 bases at J, with 10 bases in the middle. CDR3 sequence reads: CASRATRETQYF. The DNA of the CDR3 is TGTGCCAGCAGGGCAACGAGGGAGACCCAGTACTTC.

This clone was counted a few times. V and J are TRBV30 and TRBJ2-2, with no clear D. This CDR3 is built from 12 residues. Germline loops: CDR1 GTSNPN, CDR2 SVGIG (reference sequence). V was clipped by 2 bases and J by 6 bases, with 7 bases between them. The CDR3 loop reads CAWSPYSGELFF. The CDR3 bases are TGTGCCTGGAGTCCCTACTCCGGGGAGCTGTTTTTT.

This clone has more than one count but fewer than ten. The CDR3 loop reads CASSVTSGGADTGELFF. The DNA of the CDR3 is TGTGCCAGTAGTGTTACTAGCGGGGGGGCCGACACCGGGGAGCTGTTTTTT. The chain links TRBV19 to TRBJ2-2, with 13 bases identical to TRBD2. J gave up 3 bases and V 5 bases, and 6 bases lay outside the gene matches. CDR3 length: 17 amino acids. CDR1 and CDR2 (germline): LNHDA, SQIVND (reference sequence).

The V gene is TRBV30, the J gene TRBJ1-2; D may be TRBD1 (6 bases). Trimming stripped 0 bases from V and 7 bases from J, with 12 bases between. The CDR3 loop spans 13 amino acids. Per germline, CDR1 GTSNPN and CDR2 SVGIG (reference sequence). CDR3 in DNA: TGTGCCTGGAGTGTACAAGGGGGAAGTGGCTACACCTTC. Translating gives CAWSVQGGSGYTF.

The chain joins TRBV30 to TRBJ2-7; no definite D call. Germline lookup yields CDR1 GTSNPN and CDR2 SVGIG (reference sequence). CDR3 size: 11 residues. Trimming removed 0 bases at V and 6 bases at J, with 6 bases between. In nucleotides, the CDR3 is TGTGCCTGGAGTGTACGGCTCGAGCAGTACTTC. Its protein is CAWSVRLEQYF.